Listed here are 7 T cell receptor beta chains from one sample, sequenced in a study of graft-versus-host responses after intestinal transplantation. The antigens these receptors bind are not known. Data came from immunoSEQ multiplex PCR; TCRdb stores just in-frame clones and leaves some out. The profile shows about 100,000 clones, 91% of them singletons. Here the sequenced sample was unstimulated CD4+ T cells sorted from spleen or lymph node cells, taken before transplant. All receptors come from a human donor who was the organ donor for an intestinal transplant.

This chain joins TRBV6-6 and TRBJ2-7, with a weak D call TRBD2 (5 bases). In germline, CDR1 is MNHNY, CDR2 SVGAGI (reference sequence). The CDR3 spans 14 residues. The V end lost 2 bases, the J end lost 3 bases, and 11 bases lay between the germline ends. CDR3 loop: CASSYGGLIYEQYF. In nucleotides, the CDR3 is TGTGCCAGCAGTTACGGAGGACTCATCTACGAGCAGTACTTC.

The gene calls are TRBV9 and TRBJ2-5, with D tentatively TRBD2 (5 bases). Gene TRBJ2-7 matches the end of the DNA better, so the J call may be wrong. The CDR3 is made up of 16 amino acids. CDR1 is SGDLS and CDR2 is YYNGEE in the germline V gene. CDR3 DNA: TGTGCCAGCAGCGTAGGAGGTATGGGAGTCTCCTACGAGCAGTACTTC. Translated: CASSVGGMGVSYEQYF.

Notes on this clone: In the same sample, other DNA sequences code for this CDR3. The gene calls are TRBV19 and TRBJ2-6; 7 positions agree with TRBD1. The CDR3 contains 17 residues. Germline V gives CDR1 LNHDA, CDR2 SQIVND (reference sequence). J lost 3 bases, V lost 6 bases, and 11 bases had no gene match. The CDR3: CASSTRQGLGGANVLTF. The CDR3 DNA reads TGTGCCAGTAGCACAAGACAGGGTTTAGGTGGGGCCAACGTCCTGACTTTC.

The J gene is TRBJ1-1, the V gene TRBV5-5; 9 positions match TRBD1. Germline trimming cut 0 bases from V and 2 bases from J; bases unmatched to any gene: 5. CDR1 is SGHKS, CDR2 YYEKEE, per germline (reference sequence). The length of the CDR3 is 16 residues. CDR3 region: CASSLGDRVRNTEAFF. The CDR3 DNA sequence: TGTGCCAGCAGCTTGGGGGACAGGGTTAGAAACACTGAAGCTTTCTTT.

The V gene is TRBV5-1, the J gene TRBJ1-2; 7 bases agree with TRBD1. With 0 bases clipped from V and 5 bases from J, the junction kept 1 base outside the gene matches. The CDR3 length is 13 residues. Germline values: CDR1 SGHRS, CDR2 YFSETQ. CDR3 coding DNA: TGCGCCAGCAGCTTGGGGGGACAGTATGGCTACACCTTC. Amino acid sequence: CASSLGGQYGYTF.

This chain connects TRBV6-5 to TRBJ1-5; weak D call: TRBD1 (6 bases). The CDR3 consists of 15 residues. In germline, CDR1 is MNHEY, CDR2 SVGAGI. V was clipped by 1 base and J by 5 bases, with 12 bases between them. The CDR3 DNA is TGTGCCAGCAGTTACTGGGGGAAGGGGGATCAGCCCCAGCATTTT. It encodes CASSYWGKGDQPQHF.

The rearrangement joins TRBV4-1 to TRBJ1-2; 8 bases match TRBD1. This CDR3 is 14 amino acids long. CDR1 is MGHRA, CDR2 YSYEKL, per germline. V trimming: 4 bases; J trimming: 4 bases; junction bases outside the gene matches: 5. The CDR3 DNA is TGCGCCAGCAGCCGTACCGGGACAGGCTATGGCTACACCTTC. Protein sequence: CASSRTGTGYGYTF.